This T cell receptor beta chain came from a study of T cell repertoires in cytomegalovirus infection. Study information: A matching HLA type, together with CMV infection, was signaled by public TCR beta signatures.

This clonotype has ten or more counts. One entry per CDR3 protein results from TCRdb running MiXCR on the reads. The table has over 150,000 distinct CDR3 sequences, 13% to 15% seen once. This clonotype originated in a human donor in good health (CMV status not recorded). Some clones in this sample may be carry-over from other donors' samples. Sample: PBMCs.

CDR3 region: CASSPRGSGTAYNEQFF. In nucleotides, the CDR3 is TGTGCCAGCAGCCCGAGGGGGAGCGGGACGGCCTACAATGAGCAGTTCTTC. This chain joins TRBV7-2 and TRBJ2-1, with D tentatively TRBD2 (7 bases). Germline loops: CDR1 SGHTA, CDR2 FQGNSA. Trimming shortened V by 5 bases and J by 2 bases, and 19 bases separated the two germline ends. This CDR3 comprises 17 residues.